The 15 T cell receptor beta chains below were found in one sample sequenced in a study of neoadjuvant anti-PD-1 for oral cavity cancer. Produced via immunoSEQ multiplex PCR; TCRdb's table is partial and in-frame only. The profile shows tens of thousands of clones, over 70% of them singletons. Specimen: PBMCs, collected before nivolumab (anti-PD-1) treatment. All receptors come from a person aged 35-79 years with oral cavity squamous cell carcinoma.

This clone was seen a single time. The CDR3 is CASSLDIGLGADSPQYEQFF. In DNA form, the CDR3 reads TGCGCCAGCAGCTTGGATATTGGCCTAGGGGCCGATTCCCCACAATATGAGCAGTTCTTC. The genes are TRBV5-1 and TRBJ2-1; weak D call: TRBD1 (5 bases). CDR1 is SGHRS and CDR2 is YFSETQ in the germline V gene. The CDR3 consists of 20 residues. Trimming stripped 0 bases from V and 8 bases from J, with 30 bases between.

Only a few counts were recorded for this clone. The chain employs TRBV5-1 and TRBJ2-7; TRBD2 aligns across 7 bases. Germline values: CDR1 SGHRS, CDR2 YFSETQ. Trimming removed 0 bases from V and 7 bases from J; junction bases left unmatched: 10. The CDR3 has 15 residues. Here the CDR3 reads CASSLEVTSPLEQYF. Here the CDR3 DNA reads TGCGCCAGCAGCTTGGAGGTGACTAGCCCCCTGGAGCAGTACTTC.

V is TRBV2 and J is TRBJ1-2; D is uncertain. In germline, CDR1 is SNHLY, CDR2 FYNNEI. The CDR3 extends over 13 amino acids. The V gene lost 4 bases and the J gene lost 5 bases, with 11 bases spanning the gap. CDR3 DNA sequence: TGTGCCAGCAGTGGTTCCGGATCTTATGGCTACACCTTC. It translates to CASSGSGSYGYTF.

This rearrangement joins TRBV27 to TRBJ2-1; D gene ambiguous. V was cut by 5 bases and J by 8 bases, with 10 bases left in between. CDR1 and CDR2 (germline): MNHEY, SMNVEV (reference sequence). The CDR3 spans 12 residues. The CDR3, as DNA: TGTGCCAGCAGTACACCGCTGGATGAGCAGTTCTTC. This gives the protein CASSTPLDEQFF.

This chain joins TRBV7-3 and TRBJ1-2; 10 bases agree with TRBD1. V dropped 5 bases and J dropped 6; count of bases not matched to a gene: 3. This CDR3 is built from 13 residues. Germline V gene sequence: CDR1 SGHTA, CDR2 FQGTGA. The CDR3 bases are TGTGCCAGCAGCGCAGGACAGGGGGATGGCTACACCTTC. Amino acid sequence: CASSAGQGDGYTF.

V is TRBV5-4 and J is TRBJ2-7; no clear D. The ends were cut back, 4 bases at V and 2 bases at J, with 13 bases in the middle. This CDR3 has 14 amino acids. The germline V gene has CDR1 SGHNT and CDR2 YYREEE (reference sequence). The CDR3 DNA reads as TGTGCCAGCAGCCCCAATGGTCGGGCCTACGAGCAGTACTTC. It is translated as CASSPNGRAYEQYF.

This clone was counted a single time. The chain employs TRBV27 and TRBJ2-3; maybe TRBD2 (6 bases). CDR3 length equals 14 residues. Trimming removed 5 bases from V and 1 base from J, with 10 bases in between. Germline V gene lookup returns CDR1 MNHEY and CDR2 SMNVEV (reference sequence). The CDR3 is CASSVAVRTDTQYF. The DNA for the CDR3 is TGTGCCAGCAGTGTAGCGGTGCGCACAGATACGCAGTATTTT.

This rearrangement joins TRBV6-6 to TRBJ2-3; no reliable D call. Germline V gene sequence: CDR1 MNHNY, CDR2 SVGAGI (reference sequence). Deletions cut 6 bases from V and 0 bases from J, with 10 bases between. The CDR3 runs 14 residues. Here the CDR3 reads CASSPLASTDTQYF. DNA of the CDR3: TGTGCCAGCAGCCCCTTAGCTAGCACAGATACGCAGTATTTT.

J is TRBJ2-1 and V is TRBV5-4, with 9 bases identical to TRBD2. V dropped 0 bases and J dropped 3; count of bases not matched to a gene: 4. Germline lookup yields CDR1 SGHNT and CDR2 YYREEE (reference sequence). This CDR3 is 16 amino acids long. CDR3 region: CASSLGSGRSYNEQFF. The CDR3 DNA sequence: TGTGCCAGCAGCTTGGGGAGCGGGAGGAGCTACAATGAGCAGTTCTTC.

V gene TRBV6-5 combines with J gene TRBJ1-3; D is unresolved. The CDR3 length is 15 residues. Germline V gene data show CDR1 as MNHEY and CDR2 as SVGAGI. Trimming removed 6 bases at V and 0 bases at J, with 12 bases between. The CDR3 bases are TGTGCCAGCAGCCCAACAGCGAACTCTGGAAACACCATATATTTT. As protein: CASSPTANSGNTIYF.

As DNA, the CDR3 is TGTGCCAGCAGTTACTCCGCGCCGACACGCAATCAGCCCCAGCATTTT. It codes for CASSYSAPTRNQPQHF. The chain combines TRBV6-5 with TRBJ1-5; D call uncertain. The CDR3 spans 16 residues. In germline, CDR1 is MNHEY, CDR2 SVGAGI. Trimming took 0 bases from V and 2 from J, leaving 11 bases between them.

The V call is TRBV6-1, the J call TRBJ2-7; D possibly corresponds to TRBD1 (6 bases). Germline V CDR1 and CDR2: MNHNS, SASEGT. CDR3 length: 13 amino acids. Trimming left V 10 bases short and J 2 bases short, with 15 bases between. The CDR3 region is CAKSQGPTYEQYF. The CDR3, as DNA: TGTGCCAAATCACAGGGACCCACCTACGAGCAGTACTTC.

CDR3 DNA: TGTGCCAGCAGTGGGAGCCCCCTTTCATCCTATGGCTACACCTTC. It yields the protein CASSGSPLSSYGYTF. This chain links TRBV25-1 with TRBJ1-2; D uncertain. V was clipped by 4 bases and J by 4 bases, with 16 bases between them. CDR3 length: 15 amino acids. CDR1 is MGHDK, CDR2 SYGVNS, per germline.

V gene TRBV4-1 combines with J gene TRBJ1-2; D uncertain. Trimming stripped 4 bases from V and 3 bases from J, with 9 bases between. The CDR3 is 13 amino acids. Germline-derived CDR1 and CDR2 are MGHRA and YSYEKL. CDR3 residues: CASSLADDYGYTF. The CDR3 bases are TGCGCCAGCAGCCTTGCAGACGACTATGGCTACACCTTC.

V is TRBV2 and J is TRBJ1-2; the match to TRBD1 covers 10 bases. The CDR3 loop spans 15 amino acids. Germline CDR1 reads SNHLY; CDR2 reads FYNNEI. V lost 6 bases, J lost 0 bases, and 4 bases stayed unmatched. CDR3 nucleotide sequence: TGTGCCAGCAGCGCCGGACAGGGGGCTAACTATGGCTACACCTTC. Protein: CASSAGQGANYGYTF.